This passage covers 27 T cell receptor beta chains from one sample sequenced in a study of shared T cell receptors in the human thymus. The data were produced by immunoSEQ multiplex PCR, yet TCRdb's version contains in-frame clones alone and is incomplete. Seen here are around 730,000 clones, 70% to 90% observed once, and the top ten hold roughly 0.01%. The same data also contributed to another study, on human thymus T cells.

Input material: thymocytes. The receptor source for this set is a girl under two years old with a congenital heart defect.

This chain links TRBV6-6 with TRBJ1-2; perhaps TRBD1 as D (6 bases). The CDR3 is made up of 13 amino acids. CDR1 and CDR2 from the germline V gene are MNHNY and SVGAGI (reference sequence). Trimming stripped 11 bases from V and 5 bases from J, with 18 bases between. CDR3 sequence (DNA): TGTGCCGGGCGGGGGCGCGGGATTTATGGCTACACCTTC. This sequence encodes CAGRGRGIYGYTF.

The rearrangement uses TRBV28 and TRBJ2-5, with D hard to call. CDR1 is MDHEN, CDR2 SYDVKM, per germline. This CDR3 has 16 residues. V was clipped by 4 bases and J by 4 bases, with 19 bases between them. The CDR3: CASSSLEAFLGETQYF. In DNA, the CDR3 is TGTGCCAGCAGTTCGCTTGAAGCCTTCCTTGGAGAGACCCAGTACTTC.

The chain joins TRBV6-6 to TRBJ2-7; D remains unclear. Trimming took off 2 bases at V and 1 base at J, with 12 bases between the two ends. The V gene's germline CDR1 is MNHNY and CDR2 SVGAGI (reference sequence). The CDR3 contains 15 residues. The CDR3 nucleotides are TGTGCCAGCAGTTACGGGCAGGATCGTTCCTACGAGCAGTACTTC. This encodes CASSYGQDRSYEQYF.

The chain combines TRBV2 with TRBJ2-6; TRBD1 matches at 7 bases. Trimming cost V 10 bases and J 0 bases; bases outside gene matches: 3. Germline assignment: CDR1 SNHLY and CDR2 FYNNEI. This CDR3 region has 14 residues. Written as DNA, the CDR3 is TGTGCCACGACAGGGCTCTCTGGGGCCAACGTCCTGACTTTC. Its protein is CATTGLSGANVLTF.

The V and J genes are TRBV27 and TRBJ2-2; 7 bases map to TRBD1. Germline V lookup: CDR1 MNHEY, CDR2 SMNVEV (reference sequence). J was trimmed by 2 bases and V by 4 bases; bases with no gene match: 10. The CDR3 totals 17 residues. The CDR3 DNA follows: TGTGCCAGCAGTTGGGGACAGAGGACACTCAACACCGGGGAGCTGTTTTTT. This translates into CASSWGQRTLNTGELFF.

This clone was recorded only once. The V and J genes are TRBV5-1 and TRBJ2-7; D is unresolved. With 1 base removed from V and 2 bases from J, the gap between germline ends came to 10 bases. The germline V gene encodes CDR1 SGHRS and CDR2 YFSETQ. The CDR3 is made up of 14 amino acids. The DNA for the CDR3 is TGCGCCAGCAGCTTGCGCGGCGTTACCTACGAGCAGTACTTC. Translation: CASSLRGVTYEQYF.

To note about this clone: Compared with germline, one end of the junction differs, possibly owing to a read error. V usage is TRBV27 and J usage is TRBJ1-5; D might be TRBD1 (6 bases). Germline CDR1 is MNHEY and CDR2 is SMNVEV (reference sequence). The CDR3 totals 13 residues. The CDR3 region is CASNLQGGQPQHF. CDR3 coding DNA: TGTGCCAGCAATTTACAGGGAGGACAGCCCCAGCATTTT.

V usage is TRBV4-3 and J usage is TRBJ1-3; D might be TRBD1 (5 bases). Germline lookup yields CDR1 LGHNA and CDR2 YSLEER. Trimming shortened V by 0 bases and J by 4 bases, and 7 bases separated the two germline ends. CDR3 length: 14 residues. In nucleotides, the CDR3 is TGCGCCAGCAGCCAAGATCGACAGGGAAACACCATATATTTT. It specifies CASSQDRQGNTIYF.

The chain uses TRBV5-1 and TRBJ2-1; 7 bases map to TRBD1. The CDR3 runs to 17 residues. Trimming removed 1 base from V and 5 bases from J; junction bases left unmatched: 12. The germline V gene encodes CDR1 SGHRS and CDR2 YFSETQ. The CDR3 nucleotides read TGCGCCAGCAGCTTGAAAGATGGGACAGCTCCTCACAATGAGCAGTTCTTC. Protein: CASSLKDGTAPHNEQFF.

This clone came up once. Here the CDR3 reads CASSRQVSPEAFF. CDR3 DNA sequence: TGTGCCAGCAGTCGACAGGTGTCCCCTGAAGCTTTCTTT. V gene TRBV28 combines with J gene TRBJ1-1; tentatively, D is TRBD1 (6 bases). CDR3 length: 13 amino acids. The germline V and J ends were trimmed by 5 bases and 6 bases, with 13 bases remaining between them. CDR1 is MDHEN, CDR2 SYDVKM, per germline.

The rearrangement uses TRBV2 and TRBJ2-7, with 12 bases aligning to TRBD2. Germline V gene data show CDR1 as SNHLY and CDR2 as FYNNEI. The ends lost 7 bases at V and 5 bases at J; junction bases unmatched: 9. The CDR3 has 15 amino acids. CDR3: CASIRLAGETDEQYF. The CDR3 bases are TGTGCCAGCATTCGACTAGCGGGGGAAACTGACGAGCAGTACTTC.

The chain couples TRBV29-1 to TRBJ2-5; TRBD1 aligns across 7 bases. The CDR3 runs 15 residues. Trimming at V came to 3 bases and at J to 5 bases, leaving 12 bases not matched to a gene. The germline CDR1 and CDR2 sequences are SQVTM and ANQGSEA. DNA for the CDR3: TGCAGCGTTGATATTCGGCAGGGGGTTAGGGAGACCCAGTACTTC. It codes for CSVDIRQGVRETQYF.

For the CDR3, the DNA is TGTGCCACGAAGGTCTTGGACAGGGGGAAGAATTCACCCCTCCACTTT. It yields the protein CATKVLDRGKNSPLHF. The chain recombines TRBV27 with TRBJ1-6, with 10 bases fitting TRBD1. The CDR3 loop spans 16 amino acids. Germline trimming cut 10 bases from V and 7 bases from J; bases unmatched to any gene: 13. CDR1 and CDR2 (germline): MNHEY, SMNVEV (reference sequence).

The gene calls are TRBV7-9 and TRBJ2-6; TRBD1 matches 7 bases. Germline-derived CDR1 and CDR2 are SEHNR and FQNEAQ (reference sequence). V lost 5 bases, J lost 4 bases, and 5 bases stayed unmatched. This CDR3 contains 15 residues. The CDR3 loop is CASSLGGDGANVLTF. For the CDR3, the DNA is TGTGCCAGCAGCCTAGGGGGCGACGGGGCCAACGTCCTGACTTTC.

CDR3 protein: CASTHWEDTQYF. The DNA of the CDR3 is TGTGCCAGCACCCACTGGGAGGATACGCAGTATTTT. The genes are TRBV6-6 and TRBJ2-3; D might be TRBD2 (5 bases). The V gene's germline CDR1 is MNHNY and CDR2 SVGAGI (reference sequence). Trimming took off 7 bases at V and 6 bases at J, with 11 bases between the two ends. This CDR3 is built from 12 residues.

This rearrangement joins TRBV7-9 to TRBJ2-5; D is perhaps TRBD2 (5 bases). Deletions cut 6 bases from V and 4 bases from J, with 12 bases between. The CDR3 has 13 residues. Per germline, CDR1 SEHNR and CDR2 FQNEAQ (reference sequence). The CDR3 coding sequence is TGTGCCAGCAGACACATGGACTCAGAGACCCAGTACTTC. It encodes CASRHMDSETQYF. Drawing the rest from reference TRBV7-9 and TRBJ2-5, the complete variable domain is DTGVSQNPRHKITKRGQNVTFRCDPISEHNRLYWYRQTLGQGPEFLTYFQNEAQLEKSRLLSDRFSAERPKGSFSTLEIQRTEQGDSAMYLCASRHMDSETQYFGPGTRLLVL.

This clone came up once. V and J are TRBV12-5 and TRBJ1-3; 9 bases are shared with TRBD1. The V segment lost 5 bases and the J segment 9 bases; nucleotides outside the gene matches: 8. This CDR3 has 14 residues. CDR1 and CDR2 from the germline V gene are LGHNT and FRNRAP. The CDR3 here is CASGPPGTGPTIYF. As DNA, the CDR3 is TGTGCTAGTGGTCCCCCCGGGACAGGGCCCACCATATATTTT.

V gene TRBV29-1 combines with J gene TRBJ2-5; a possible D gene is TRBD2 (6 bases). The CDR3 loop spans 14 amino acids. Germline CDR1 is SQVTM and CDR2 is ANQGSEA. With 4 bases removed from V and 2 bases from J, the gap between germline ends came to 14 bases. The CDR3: CSVGWRGQQETQYF. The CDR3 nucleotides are TGCAGCGTTGGTTGGAGGGGCCAACAAGAGACCCAGTACTTC. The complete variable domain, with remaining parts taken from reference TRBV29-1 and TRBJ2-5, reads SAVISQKPSRDICQRGTSLTIQCQVDSQVTMMFWYRQQPGQSLTLIATANQGSEATYESGFVIDKFPISRPNLTFSTLTVSNMSPEDSSIYLCSVGWRGQQETQYFGPGTRLLVL.

CDR3 sequence: CASSKLRDRGPQETQYF. CDR3 DNA: TGCGCCAGCAGTAAACTCCGGGACAGGGGGCCTCAAGAGACCCAGTACTTC. J is TRBJ2-5 and V is TRBV5-1; 12 positions agree with TRBD1. The CDR3 contains 17 residues. Germline values: CDR1 SGHRS, CDR2 YFSETQ. Trimming at V came to 5 bases and at J to 2 bases, leaving 10 bases not matched to a gene.

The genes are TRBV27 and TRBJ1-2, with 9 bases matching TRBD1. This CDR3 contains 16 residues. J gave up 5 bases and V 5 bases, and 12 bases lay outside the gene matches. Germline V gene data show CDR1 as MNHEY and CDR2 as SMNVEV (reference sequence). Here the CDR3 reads CASSTKPGQGVYGYTF. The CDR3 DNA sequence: TGTGCCAGCAGTACTAAACCGGGACAGGGCGTATATGGCTACACCTTC.

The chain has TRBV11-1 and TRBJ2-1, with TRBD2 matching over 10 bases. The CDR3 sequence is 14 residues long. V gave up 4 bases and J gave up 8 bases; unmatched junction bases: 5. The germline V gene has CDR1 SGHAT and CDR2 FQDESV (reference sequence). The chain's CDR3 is CASSSQRGGHEQFF. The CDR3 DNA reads TGTGCCAGCAGCTCACAGCGGGGGGGGCATGAGCAGTTCTTC.

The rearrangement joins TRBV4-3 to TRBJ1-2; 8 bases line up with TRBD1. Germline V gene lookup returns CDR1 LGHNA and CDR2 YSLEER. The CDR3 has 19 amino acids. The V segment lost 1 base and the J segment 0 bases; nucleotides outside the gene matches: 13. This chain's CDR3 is CASSQARDNDRGTNYGYTF. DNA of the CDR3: TGCGCCAGCAGCCAAGCACGGGATAACGACAGGGGCACTAACTATGGCTACACCTTC.

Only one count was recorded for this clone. The CDR3 reads CASSPPGRLKGQYF. In DNA form, the CDR3 reads TGCGCCAGCAGCCCTCCGGGAAGACTAAAGGGGCAGTACTTC. The J gene is TRBJ2-7, the V gene TRBV4-1, with D tentatively TRBD2 (5 bases). The V gene lost 4 bases and the J gene lost 9 bases, with 19 bases spanning the gap. CDR1 is MGHRA, CDR2 YSYEKL, per germline. The CDR3 has 14 residues.

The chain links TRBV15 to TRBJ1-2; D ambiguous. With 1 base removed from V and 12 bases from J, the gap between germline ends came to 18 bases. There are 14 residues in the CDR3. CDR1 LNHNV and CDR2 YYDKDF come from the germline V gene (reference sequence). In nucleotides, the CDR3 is TGTGCCACCAGCAGAGGGACCCCTGAGGGCGGGAACACCTTC. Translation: CATSRGTPEGGNTF.

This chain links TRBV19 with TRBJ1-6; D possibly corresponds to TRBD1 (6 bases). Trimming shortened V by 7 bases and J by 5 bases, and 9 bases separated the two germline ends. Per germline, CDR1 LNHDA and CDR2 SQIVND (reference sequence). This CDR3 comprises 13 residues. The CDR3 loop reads CASTPGDNSPLHF. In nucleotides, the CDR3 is TGTGCCAGTACACCAGGGGATAATTCACCCCTCCACTTT. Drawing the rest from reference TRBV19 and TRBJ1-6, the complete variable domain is DGGITQSPKYLFRKEGQNVTLSCEQNLNHDAMYWYRQDPGQGLRLIYYSQIVNDFQKGDIAEGYSVSREKKESFPLTVTSAQKNPTAFYLCASTPGDNSPLHFGNGTRLTVT.

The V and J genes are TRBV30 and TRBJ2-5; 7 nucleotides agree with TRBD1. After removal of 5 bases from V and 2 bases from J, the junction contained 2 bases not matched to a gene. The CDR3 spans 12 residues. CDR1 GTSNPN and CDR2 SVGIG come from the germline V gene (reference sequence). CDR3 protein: CAWGTAQETQYF. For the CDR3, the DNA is TGTGCCTGGGGGACAGCGCAAGAGACCCAGTACTTC.

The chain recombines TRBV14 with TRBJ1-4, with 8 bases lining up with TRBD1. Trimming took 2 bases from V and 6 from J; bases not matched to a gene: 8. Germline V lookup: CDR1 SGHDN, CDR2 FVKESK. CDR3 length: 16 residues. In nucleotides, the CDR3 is TGTGCCAGCAGCCAACCACCGGGACAGGAGGATGAAAAACTGTTTTTT. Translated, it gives CASSQPPGQEDEKLFF.